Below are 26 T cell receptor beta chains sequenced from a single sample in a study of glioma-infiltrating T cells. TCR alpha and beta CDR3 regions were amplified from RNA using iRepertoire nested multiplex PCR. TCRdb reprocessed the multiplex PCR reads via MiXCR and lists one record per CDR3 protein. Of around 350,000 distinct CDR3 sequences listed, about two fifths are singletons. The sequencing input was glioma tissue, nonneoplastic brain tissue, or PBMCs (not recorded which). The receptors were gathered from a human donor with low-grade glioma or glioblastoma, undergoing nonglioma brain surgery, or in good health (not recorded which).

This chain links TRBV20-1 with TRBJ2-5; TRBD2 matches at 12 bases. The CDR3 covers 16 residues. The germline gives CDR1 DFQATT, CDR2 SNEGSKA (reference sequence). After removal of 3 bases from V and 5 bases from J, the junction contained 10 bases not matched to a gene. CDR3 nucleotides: TGCAGTGCTAGGGACCCTAGCGGGAGGGCCGGGGAGACCCAGTACTTC. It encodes CSARDPSGRAGETQYF.

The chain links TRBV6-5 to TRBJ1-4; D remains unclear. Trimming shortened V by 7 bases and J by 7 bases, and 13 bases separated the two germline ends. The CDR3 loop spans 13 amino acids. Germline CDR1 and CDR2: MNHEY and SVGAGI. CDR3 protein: CASTGRNTEKLFF. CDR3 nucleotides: TGTGCCAGCACGGGCAGGAACACTGAAAAACTGTTTTTT.

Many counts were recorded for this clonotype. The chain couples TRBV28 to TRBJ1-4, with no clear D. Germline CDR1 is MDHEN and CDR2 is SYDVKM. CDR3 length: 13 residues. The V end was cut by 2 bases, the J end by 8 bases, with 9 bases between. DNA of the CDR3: TGTGCCAGCAGTTTAACAGTGGCCGAAAAACTGTTTTTT. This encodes CASSLTVAEKLFF.

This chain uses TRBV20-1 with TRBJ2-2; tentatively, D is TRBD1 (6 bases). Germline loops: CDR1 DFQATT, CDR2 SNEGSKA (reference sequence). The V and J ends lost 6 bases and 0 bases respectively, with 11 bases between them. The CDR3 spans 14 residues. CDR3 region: CSAEGTPNTGELFF. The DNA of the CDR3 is TGCAGTGCCGAGGGGACACCGAACACCGGGGAGCTGTTTTTT.

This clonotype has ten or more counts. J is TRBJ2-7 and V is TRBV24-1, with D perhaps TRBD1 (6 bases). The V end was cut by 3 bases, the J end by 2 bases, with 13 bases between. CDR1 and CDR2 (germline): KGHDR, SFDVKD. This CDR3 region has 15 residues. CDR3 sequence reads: CATSDPGQPTYEQYF. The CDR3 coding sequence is TGTGCCACCAGTGATCCGGGACAACCAACCTACGAGCAGTACTTC.

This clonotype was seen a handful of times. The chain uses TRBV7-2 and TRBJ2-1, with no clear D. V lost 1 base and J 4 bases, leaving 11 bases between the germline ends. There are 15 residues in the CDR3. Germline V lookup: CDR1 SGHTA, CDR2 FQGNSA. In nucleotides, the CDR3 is TGTGCCAGCAGCTTAGTGAGCAGGCCATACAATGAGCAGTTCTTC. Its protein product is CASSLVSRPYNEQFF.

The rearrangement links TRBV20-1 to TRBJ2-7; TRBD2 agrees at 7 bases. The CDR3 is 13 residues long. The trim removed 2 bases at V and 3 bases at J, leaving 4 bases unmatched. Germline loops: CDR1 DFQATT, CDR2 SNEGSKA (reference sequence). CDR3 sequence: CSARITSVYEQYF. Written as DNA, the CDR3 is TGCAGTGCTAGAATAACTAGCGTCTACGAGCAGTACTTC.

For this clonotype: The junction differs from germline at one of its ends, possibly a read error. DNA of the CDR3: TGTGCCAGCAGCCCATCCAGGCTAGCGGGCCAAGAGACCAAGTACTTC. Amino acids: CASSPSRLAGQETKYF. The chain links TRBV7-2 to TRBJ2-5; 8 nucleotides agree with TRBD2. The CDR3 spans 16 residues. CDR1 is SGHTA, CDR2 FQGNSA, per germline.

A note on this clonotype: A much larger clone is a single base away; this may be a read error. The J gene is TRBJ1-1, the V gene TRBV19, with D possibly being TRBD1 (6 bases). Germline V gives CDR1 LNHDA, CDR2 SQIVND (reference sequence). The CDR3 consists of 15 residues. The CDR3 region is CASSIQGTMNTKAFF. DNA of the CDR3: TGTGCCAGTAGTATACAGGGGACTATGAACACTAAAGCTTTCTTT.

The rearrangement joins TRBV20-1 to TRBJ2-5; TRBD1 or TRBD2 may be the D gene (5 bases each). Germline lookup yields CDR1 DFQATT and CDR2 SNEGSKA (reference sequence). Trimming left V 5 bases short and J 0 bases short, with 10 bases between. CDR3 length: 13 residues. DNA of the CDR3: TGCAGTGCTCCGGGACCCGACCAAGAGACCCAGTACTTC. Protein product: CSAPGPDQETQYF.

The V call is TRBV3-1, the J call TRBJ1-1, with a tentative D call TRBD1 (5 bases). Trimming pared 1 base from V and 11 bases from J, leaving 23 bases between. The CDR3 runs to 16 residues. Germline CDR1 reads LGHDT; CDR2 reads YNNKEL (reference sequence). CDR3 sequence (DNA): TGTGCCAGCAGCCAAGGGAGGTTGATAGGACACCCGAAGGCTTTCTTT. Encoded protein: CASSQGRLIGHPKAFF.

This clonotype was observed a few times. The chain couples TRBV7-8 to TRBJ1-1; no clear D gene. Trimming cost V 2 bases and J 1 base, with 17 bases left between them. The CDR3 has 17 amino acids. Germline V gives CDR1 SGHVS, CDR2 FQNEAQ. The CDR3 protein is CASSLLFRSGRNTEAFF. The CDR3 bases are TGTGCCAGCAGCTTACTTTTCCGTTCCGGGAGGAACACTGAAGCTTTCTTT.

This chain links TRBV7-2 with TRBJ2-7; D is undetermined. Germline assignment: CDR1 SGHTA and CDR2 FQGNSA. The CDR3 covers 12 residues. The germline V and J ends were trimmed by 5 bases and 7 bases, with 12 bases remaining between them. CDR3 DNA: TGTGCCAGCAGCCGACCCTACAATGAGCAGTACTTC. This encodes CASSRPYNEQYF.

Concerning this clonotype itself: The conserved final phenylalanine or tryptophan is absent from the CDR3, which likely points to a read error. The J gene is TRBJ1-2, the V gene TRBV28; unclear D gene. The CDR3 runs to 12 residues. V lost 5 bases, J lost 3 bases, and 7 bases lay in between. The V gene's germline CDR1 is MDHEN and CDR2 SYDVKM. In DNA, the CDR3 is TGTGCCAGCAGTGACGGCTACTATGGCTACACCTCC. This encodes CASSDGYYGYTS.

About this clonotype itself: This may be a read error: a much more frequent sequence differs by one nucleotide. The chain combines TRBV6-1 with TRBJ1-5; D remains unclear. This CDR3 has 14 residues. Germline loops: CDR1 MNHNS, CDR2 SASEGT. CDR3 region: CASKAPMSNQHQHF. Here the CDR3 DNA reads TGTGCCAGCAAAGCCCCAATGAGCAATCAGCACCAGCATTTT.

The chain's CDR3 is CASSQEWFRSGSGTDTQYF. The CDR3 coding sequence is TGCGCCAGCAGCCAAGAATGGTTTCGTAGCGGGAGTGGTACAGATACGCAGTATTTT. V usage is TRBV4-3 and J usage is TRBJ2-3; 9 nucleotides align to TRBD2. The length of the CDR3 is 19 residues. CDR1 and CDR2 (germline): LGHNA, YSLEER. The V segment lost 0 bases and the J segment 3 bases; nucleotides outside the gene matches: 13.

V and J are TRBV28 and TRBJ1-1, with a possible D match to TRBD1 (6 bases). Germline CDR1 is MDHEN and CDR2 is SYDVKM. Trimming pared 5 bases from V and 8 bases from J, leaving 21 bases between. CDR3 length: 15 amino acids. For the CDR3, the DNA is TGTGCCAGCAGTGATCCCCCCAGGGGCCCCACGGAAGCTTTCTTT. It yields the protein CASSDPPRGPTEAFF.

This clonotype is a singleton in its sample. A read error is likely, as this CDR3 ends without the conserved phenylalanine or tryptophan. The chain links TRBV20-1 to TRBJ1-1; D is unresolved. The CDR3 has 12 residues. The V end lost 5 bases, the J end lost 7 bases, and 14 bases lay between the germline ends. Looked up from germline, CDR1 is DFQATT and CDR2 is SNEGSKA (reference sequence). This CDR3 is CSAPRGDGEAFY. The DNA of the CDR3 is TGCAGTGCTCCGCGAGGTGATGGTGAAGCTTTCTAT.

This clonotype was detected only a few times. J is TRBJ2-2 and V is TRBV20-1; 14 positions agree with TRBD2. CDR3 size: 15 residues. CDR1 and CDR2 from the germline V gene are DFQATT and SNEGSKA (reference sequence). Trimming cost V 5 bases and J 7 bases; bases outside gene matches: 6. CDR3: CSAYHGTSGSGELFF. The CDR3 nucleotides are TGCAGTGCTTACCACGGGACTAGCGGGAGCGGGGAGCTGTTTTTT.

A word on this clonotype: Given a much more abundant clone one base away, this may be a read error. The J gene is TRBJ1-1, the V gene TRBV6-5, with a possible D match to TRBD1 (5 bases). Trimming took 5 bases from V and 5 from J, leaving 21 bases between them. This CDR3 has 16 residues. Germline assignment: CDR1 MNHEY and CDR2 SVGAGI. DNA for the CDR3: TGTGCCAGCAGTGAAGTGATCGGCAGGGTACGGACTGAAGCTTTCTTT. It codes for CASSEVIGRVRTEAFF.

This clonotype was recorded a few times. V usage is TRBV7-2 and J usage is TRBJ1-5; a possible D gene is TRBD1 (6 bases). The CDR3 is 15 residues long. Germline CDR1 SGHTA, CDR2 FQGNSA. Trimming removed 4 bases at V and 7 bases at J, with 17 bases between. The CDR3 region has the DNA TGTGCCAGCAGCTCGACAGGACCTTCTGAGCAGCCCCAGCATTTT. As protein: CASSSTGPSEQPQHF. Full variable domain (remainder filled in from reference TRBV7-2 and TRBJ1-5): GAGVSQSPSNKVTEKGKDVELRCDPISGHTALYWYRQSLGQGLEFLIYFQGNSAPDKSGLPSDRFSAERTGGSVSTLTIQRTQQEDSAVYLCASSSTGPSEQPQHFGDGTRLSIL.

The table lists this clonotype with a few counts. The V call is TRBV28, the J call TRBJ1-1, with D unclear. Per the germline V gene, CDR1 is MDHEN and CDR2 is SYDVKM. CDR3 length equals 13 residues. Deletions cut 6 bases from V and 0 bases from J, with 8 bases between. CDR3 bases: TGTGCCAGCAGGACGGTACTGAACACTGAAGCTTTCTTT. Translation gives CASRTVLNTEAFF.

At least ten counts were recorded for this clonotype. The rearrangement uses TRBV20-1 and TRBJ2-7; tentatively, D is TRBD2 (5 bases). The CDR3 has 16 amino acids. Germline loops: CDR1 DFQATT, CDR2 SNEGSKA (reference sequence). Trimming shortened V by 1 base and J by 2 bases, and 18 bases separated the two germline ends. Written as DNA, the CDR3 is TGCAGTGCTAGAGGGTCCGAGAGGGAATTCGCCTACGAGCAGTACTTC. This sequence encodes CSARGSEREFAYEQYF.

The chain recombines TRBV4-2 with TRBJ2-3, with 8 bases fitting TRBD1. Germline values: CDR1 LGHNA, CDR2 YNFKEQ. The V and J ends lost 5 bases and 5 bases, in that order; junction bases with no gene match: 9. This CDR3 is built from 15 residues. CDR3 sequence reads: CASSMLGDRGDTQYF. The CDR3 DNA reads TGTGCCAGCAGCATGCTAGGTGACAGGGGAGATACGCAGTATTTT.

The CDR3, as DNA: TGCGCCAGCAGCCAAGTGGGTGGGCAGGGATCCCCAGAGACCCAGTACTTC. Protein product: CASSQVGGQGSPETQYF. The chain links TRBV4-1 to TRBJ2-5; TRBD1 might be the D (5 bases). V dropped 1 base and J dropped 4 bases, with 19 bases sitting between them. The CDR3 length is 17 residues. Germline-derived CDR1 and CDR2 are MGHRA and YSYEKL.

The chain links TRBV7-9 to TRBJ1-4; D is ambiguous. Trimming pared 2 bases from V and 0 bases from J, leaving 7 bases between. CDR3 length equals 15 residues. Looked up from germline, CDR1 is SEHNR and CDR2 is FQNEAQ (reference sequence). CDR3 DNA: TGTGCCAGCAGCTTAATGGATGCAACTAATGAAAAACTGTTTTTT. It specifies CASSLMDATNEKLFF.